This TCR beta chain was profiled in a study of cytomegalovirus exposure and HLA in healthy donors. The V gene's germline CDR1 is MNHNY and CDR2 SVGAGI (reference sequence). The CDR3 runs 16 residues. Trimming took 2 bases from V and 2 from J, leaving 13 bases between them. PCR primers comprised 60 Vbeta and 13 Jbeta primers. This table comes from immunoSEQ multiplex PCR, and its TCRdb copy is limited to in-frame clones, with some not included. The sample records 150,000 to 200,000 clones, around three quarters being singletons. What was sequenced was PBMCs. The V and J genes are TRBV6-6 and TRBJ2-1; D ambiguous. This sequence was found in a woman aged 25 to 39 in good health and CMV-seronegative. The CDR3 here is CASSYTPRTPYNEQFF. CDR3 DNA sequence: TGTGCCAGCAGTTACACACCAAGAACCCCCTACAATGAGCAGTTCTTC.